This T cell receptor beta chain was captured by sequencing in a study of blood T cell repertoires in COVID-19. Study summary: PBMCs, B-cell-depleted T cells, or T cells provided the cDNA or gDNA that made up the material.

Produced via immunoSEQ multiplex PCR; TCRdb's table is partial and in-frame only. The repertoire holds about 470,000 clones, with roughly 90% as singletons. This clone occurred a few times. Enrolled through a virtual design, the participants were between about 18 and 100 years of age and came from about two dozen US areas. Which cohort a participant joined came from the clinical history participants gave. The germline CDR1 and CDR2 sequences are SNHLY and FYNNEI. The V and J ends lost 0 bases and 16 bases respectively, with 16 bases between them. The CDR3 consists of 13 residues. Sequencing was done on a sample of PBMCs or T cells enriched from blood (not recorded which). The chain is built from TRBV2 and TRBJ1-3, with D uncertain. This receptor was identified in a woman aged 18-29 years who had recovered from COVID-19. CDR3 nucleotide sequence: TGTGCCAGCAGTGAAGCTCTGAGGAGTCCCAGTTATTTT. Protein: CASSEALRSPSYF.